A selection of T cell receptor beta chains follows, all from one sample in a study of blood T cell repertoires in COVID-19. Data came from immunoSEQ multiplex PCR; TCRdb stores just in-frame clones and leaves some out. The data show roughly 140,000 clones, 88% seen once. Material: peripheral blood. The source is a human donor in a cohort sampled during active COVID-19. The CDR3 runs from the conserved cysteine through the conserved F or W. The D gene is left open where the match is weak. Size is omitted from some rows. Given values are once, few, many or a class for expanded clones.

V gene	clone size	D gene	J gene	CDR3 protein	CDR3 DNA
TRBV19	-	-	TRBJ1-5	CASSSGGNQPQHF	TGTGCCAGTAGTTCAGGGGGCAATCAGCCCCAGCATTTT
TRBV5-1	-	-	TRBJ2-1	CASSLSGGRSYNEQFF	TGCGCCAGCAGCTTGTCGGGGGGCAGGTCCTACAATGAGCAGTTCTTC
TRBV27	-	-	TRBJ2-7	CASSSTGAYEQYF	TGTGCCAGCAGTAGCACGGGAGCCTACGAGCAGTACTTC
TRBV19	-	-	TRBJ2-7	CASKKAVSSYEQYF	TGTGCCAGCAAAAAGGCGGTGTCCTCCTACGAGCAGTACTTC
TRBV6-1	-	-	TRBJ2-5	CASSEAPRTQYF	TGTGCCAGCAGTGAGGCCCCAAGGACCCAGTACTTC
TRBV3-1/TRBV3-2	-	-	TRBJ1-1	CASSLAPRRGGTEAFF	TGTGCCAGCAGCCTCGCCCCGCGGAGGGGAGGGACTGAAGCTTTCTTT
TRBV14	-	-	TRBJ1-1	CASSPGWADTEAFF	TGTGCCAGCAGCCCAGGGTGGGCGGACACTGAAGCTTTCTTT
TRBV30	-	TRBD1	TRBJ2-3	CAWALGQGVRDTQYF	TGTGCCTGGGCCCTGGGACAGGGCGTTCGAGATACGCAGTATTTT
TRBV5-1	-	TRBD1	TRBJ2-6	CASSQKRTGGAFAGANVLTF	TGCGCCAGCAGCCAAAAACGTACAGGGGGCGCTTTTGCTGGGGCCAACGTCCTGACTTTC
TRBV7-8	-	TRBD1	TRBJ1-3	CASSKLQGAGGNTIYF	TGTGCCAGCAGCAAGCTTCAGGGGGCGGGTGGAAACACCATATATTTT
TRBV4-2	few	-	TRBJ1-2	CASSQLQGPGYTF	TGTGCCAGCAGCCAATTACAGGGCCCTGGCTACACCTTC
TRBV5-4	once	-	TRBJ1-2	CAGGGRGYGYTF	TGTGCCGGCGGGGGGCGCGGGTATGGCTACACCTTC
TRBV12-3/TRBV12-4	-	TRBD1	TRBJ1-2	CASSDREYGYTF	TGTGCCAGCAGCGACAGGGAATACGGCTACACCTTC
TRBV7-8	many	TRBD1	TRBJ2-2	CASSFTGVGAGELFF	TGTGCCAGCAGCTTCACAGGGGTAGGGGCCGGGGAGCTGTTTTTT
TRBV30	-	TRBD1	TRBJ1-4	CAWNGQGAEKLFF	TGTGCCTGGAATGGACAGGGGGCTGAAAAACTGTTTTTT
TRBV11-2	-	-	TRBJ2-7	CASSQRATSSYEQYF	TGTGCCAGCAGTCAGCGGGCCACGAGCTCCTACGAGCAGTACTTC
TRBV27	-	TRBD1	TRBJ2-1	CASSLGTGGLNEQFF	TGTGCCAGCAGTTTAGGGACAGGGGGTCTCAATGAGCAGTTCTTC
TRBV12-3/TRBV12-4	-	-	TRBJ2-1	CASRNSVYNEQFF	TGTGCCAGCAGAAATTCAGTGTACAATGAGCAGTTCTTC
TRBV11-2	-	TRBD2	TRBJ2-5	CASSLGVAGGVPETQYF	TGTGCCAGCAGCTTAGGCGTAGCGGGGGGAGTCCCAGAGACCCAGTACTTC
TRBV27	-	TRBD1	TRBJ2-7	CASSRTGGEQYF	TGTGCCAGCAGTAGAACAGGGGGCGAGCAGTACTTC
TRBV10-3	-	TRBD1	TRBJ2-7	CAISDPPGQPTYEQYF	TGTGCCATCAGTGATCCACCGGGACAGCCCACCTACGAGCAGTACTTC
TRBV6-6	few	TRBD1	TRBJ2-7	CASSDREREQYF	TGTGCCAGCAGTGACAGGGAACGCGAGCAGTACTTC
TRBV6-5	-	TRBD1	TRBJ2-5	CASKFRGQGETQYF	TGTGCCAGCAAATTTCGAGGACAGGGGGAGACCCAGTACTTC
TRBV7-2	-	TRBD1	TRBJ1-5	CASSLVQGENQPQHF	TGTGCCAGCAGCTTAGTTCAGGGGGAAAATCAGCCCCAGCATTTT
TRBV30	-	-	TRBJ1-5	CAWTSQDGNQPQHF	TGTGCCTGGACCTCACAGGATGGCAATCAGCCCCAGCATTTT
TRBV14	-	-	TRBJ1-6	CASSQELRLAPLHF	TGTGCCAGCAGCCAAGAATTACGACTAGCACCCCTCCACTTT
TRBV7-2	few	-	TRBJ1-6	CASGAMSDSPLHF	TGTGCCAGCGGGGCCATGAGCGATTCACCCCTCCACTTT
TRBV9	once	TRBD2	TRBJ2-5	CASSVGTSGGAGETQYF	TGTGCCAGCAGCGTAGGGACTAGCGGGGGGGCCGGGGAGACCCAGTACTTC
TRBV25-1	-	-	TRBJ1-1	CASNRGGTEAFF	TGTGCCAGCAACCGCGGTGGAACTGAAGCTTTCTTT
TRBV19	-	TRBD1	TRBJ2-6	CASSSGQAISGANVLTF	TGTGCCAGTAGTAGCGGACAGGCGATCTCTGGGGCCAACGTCCTGACTTTC
TRBV19	-	-	TRBJ1-1	CASSLRHRVTEAFF	TGTGCCAGTAGTCTTCGCCACAGGGTGACTGAAGCTTTCTTT
TRBV11-3	-	TRBD2	TRBJ2-1	CASSRTSGGPHNEQFF	TGTGCCAGCAGCCGGACTAGCGGGGGCCCCCACAATGAGCAGTTCTTC
TRBV10-3	once	TRBD1	TRBJ1-1	CAISGTGVAEAFF	TGTGCCATCAGCGGGACAGGGGTAGCTGAAGCTTTCTTT
TRBV5-5	-	-	TRBJ1-1	CASSLEKTGPNTEAFF	TGTGCCAGCAGCTTGGAAAAGACAGGCCCGAACACTGAAGCTTTCTTT
TRBV6-6	-	-	TRBJ1-4	CASSYSQGEKLFF	TGTGCCAGCAGTTACTCACAGGGAGAAAAACTGTTTTTT
TRBV19	-	-	TRBJ2-7	CASSWGQSYEQYF	TGTGCCAGTAGTTGGGGACAAAGCTACGAGCAGTACTTC
TRBV7-3	-	-	TRBJ2-1	CASSLNGLRNNEQFF	TGTGCCAGCAGCTTAAATGGACTGCGGAACAATGAGCAGTTCTTC
TRBV10-3	once	-	TRBJ1-5	CAISGSGGNQPQHF	TGTGCCATCAGTGGGTCAGGGGGCAATCAGCCCCAGCATTTT
TRBV19	-	TRBD1	TRBJ1-6	CASSIGDRTYNSPLHF	TGTGCCAGTAGTATCGGGGACAGGACCTATAATTCACCCCTCCACTTT
TRBV5-1	-	TRBD1	TRBJ2-7	CASSLAAGGYYEQYF	TGCGCCAGCAGCTTGGCGGCAGGGGGATATTACGAGCAGTACTTC
TRBV6-1	-	-	TRBJ1-6	CASSEAGTNSPLHF	TGTGCCAGCAGTGAAGCGGGGACAAATTCACCCCTCCACTTT
TRBV10-1	few	-	TRBJ2-1	CASSEPDSRNEQFF	TGCGCCAGCAGTGAGCCGGACAGCCGGAATGAGCAGTTCTTC
TRBV6-5	-	-	TRBJ1-3	CASSYSPGGGNTIYF	TGTGCCAGCAGTTACTCCCCGGGAGGTGGAAACACCATATATTTT
TRBV3-1/TRBV3-2	-	-	TRBJ1-1	CASSQEYEGVRTEAFF	TGTGCCAGCAGCCAAGAGTACGAAGGGGTAAGGACTGAAGCTTTCTTT
TRBV19	-	-	TRBJ2-1	CASSIRGEAYNEQFF	TGTGCCAGTAGTATACGCGGGGAGGCTTACAATGAGCAGTTCTTC
TRBV30	once	TRBD2	TRBJ2-3	CAWSTGGSTDTQYF	TGTGCCTGGAGTACGGGGGGGAGTACAGATACGCAGTATTTT
TRBV10-1	-	TRBD2	TRBJ2-3	CASSDIGGGNPTDTQYF	TGCGCCAGCAGTGACATCGGCGGGGGGAACCCCACAGATACGCAGTATTTT
TRBV3-1/TRBV3-2	-	TRBD1	TRBJ2-2	CASSPQTGYTGELFF	TGTGCCAGCAGCCCGCAGACAGGGTATACCGGGGAGCTGTTTTTT